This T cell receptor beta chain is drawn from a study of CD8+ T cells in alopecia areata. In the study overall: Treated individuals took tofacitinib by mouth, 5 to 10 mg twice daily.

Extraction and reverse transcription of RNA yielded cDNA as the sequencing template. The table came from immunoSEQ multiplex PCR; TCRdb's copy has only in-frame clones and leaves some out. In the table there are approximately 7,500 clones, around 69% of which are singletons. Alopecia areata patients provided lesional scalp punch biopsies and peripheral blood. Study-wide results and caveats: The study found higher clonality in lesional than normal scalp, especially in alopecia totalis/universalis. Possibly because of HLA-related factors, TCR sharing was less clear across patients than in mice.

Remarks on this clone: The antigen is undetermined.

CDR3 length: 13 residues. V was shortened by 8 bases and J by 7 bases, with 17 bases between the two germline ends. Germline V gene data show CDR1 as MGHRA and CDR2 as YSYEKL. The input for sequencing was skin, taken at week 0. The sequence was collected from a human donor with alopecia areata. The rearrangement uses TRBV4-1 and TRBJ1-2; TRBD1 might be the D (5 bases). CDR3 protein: CASAMGGGSGYTF. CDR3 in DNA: TGCGCCAGCGCTATGGGGGGTGGTAGTGGCTACACCTTC.